Presented here are 27 T cell receptor beta chains from one specimen sequenced in a study. TCRdb recomputed calls from the RT-PCR reads with MiXCR, one row per CDR3 protein. Found here are about 680,000 distinct CDR3 sequences, about 14% of them singletons; the top ten hold about 3.9%. The sequenced material came from memory CD4+ T cells from blood. The receptors originated from a female donor in good health, serving as a healthy control.

The rearrangement links TRBV5-1 to TRBJ2-7, with D possibly TRBD1 on 5 matching bases. The V gene's germline CDR1 is SGHRS and CDR2 YFSETQ. V was trimmed by 4 bases and J by 3 bases, leaving 17 bases between them. This CDR3 spans 15 amino acids. The CDR3 DNA is TGCGCCAGCAGCCTTCGCAGTGGGGCGGACTACGAGCAGTACTTC. Amino acid sequence: CASSLRSGADYEQYF.

The gene calls are TRBV20-1 and TRBJ2-3; perhaps TRBD2 as D (6 bases). The CDR3 spans 12 residues. Trimming stripped 6 bases from V and 6 bases from J, with 13 bases between. Germline CDR1 DFQATT, CDR2 SNEGSKA (reference sequence). The CDR3, as DNA: TGCAGTGCGGGGGGAGGTTTCGATACGCAGTATTTT. Translated, it gives CSAGGGFDTQYF.

The sample holds many counts of this clonotype. The V and J genes are TRBV6-6 and TRBJ1-5, with 7 bases lining up with TRBD1. V lost 7 bases to trimming and J lost 0 bases; unmatched junction nucleotides: 12. This CDR3 has 17 amino acids. Germline CDR1 is MNHNY and CDR2 is SVGAGI (reference sequence). The CDR3 DNA reads as TGTGCCAGCACTCCCACCTGGGGGACAGATAGCAATCAGCCCCAGCATTTT. Protein sequence: CASTPTWGTDSNQPQHF.

This clonotype was observed many times. The chain is built from TRBV3-1 and TRBJ2-1, with TRBD1 matching 7 bases. V shed 5 bases, J shed 0 bases, and the junction held 4 bases outside the gene matches. The CDR3 is 15 residues long. Looked up from germline, CDR1 is LGHDT and CDR2 is YNNKEL (reference sequence). The CDR3 region is CASSGGQSSYNEQFF. DNA for the CDR3: TGTGCCAGCAGCGGGGGACAGAGCTCCTACAATGAGCAGTTCTTC.

This clonotype was seen at least ten times. J is TRBJ2-5 and V is TRBV7-2; tentatively, D is TRBD1 (5 bases). This CDR3 spans 15 amino acids. V was cut by 3 bases and J by 3 bases, with 14 bases left in between. CDR1 SGHTA and CDR2 FQGNSA come from the germline V gene. The chain's CDR3 is CASSFSWTYEETQYF. CDR3 in DNA: TGTGCCAGCAGCTTTTCCTGGACATACGAAGAGACCCAGTACTTC.

This clonotype was seen at least ten times. V and J are TRBV29-1 and TRBJ2-7, with D unresolved. Germline CDR1 is SQVTM and CDR2 is ANQGSEA. V lost 2 bases to trimming and J lost 3 bases, with 14 bases between them. The CDR3 extends over 14 amino acids. The CDR3 protein is CSVEPENTNYEQYF. The CDR3 DNA reads TGCAGCGTTGAACCGGAGAACACAAACTACGAGCAGTACTTC.

Many counts were recorded for this clonotype. The chain combines TRBV7-2 with TRBJ2-7, with TRBD2 as a possible D gene (6 bases). CDR3 length: 14 amino acids. The germline V and J ends were trimmed by 6 bases and 5 bases, with 17 bases remaining between them. Germline CDR1 SGHTA, CDR2 FQGNSA. CDR3 region: CASRLLGTSHEQYF. The CDR3 DNA follows: TGTGCCAGCAGGTTGCTGGGGACTTCTCACGAGCAGTACTTC.

This clonotype was detected only a few times. The chain employs TRBV25-1 and TRBJ2-2; D remains ambiguous. Trimming shortened V by 3 bases and J by 2 bases, and 7 bases separated the two germline ends. CDR1 is MGHDK and CDR2 is SYGVNS in the germline V gene. This CDR3 has 14 residues. CDR3 in amino acids: CASSDRKNTGELFF. CDR3 nucleotides: TGTGCCAGCAGTGACCGCAAAAACACCGGGGAGCTGTTTTTT.

The chain joins TRBV7-6 to TRBJ2-1, with D perhaps TRBD2 (5 bases). The V end was cut by 2 bases, the J end by 3 bases, with 8 bases between. Germline V lookup: CDR1 SGHVS, CDR2 FNYEAQ. The CDR3 totals 14 residues. The CDR3 region is CASSLQSGYNEQFF. Written as DNA, the CDR3 is TGTGCCAGCAGCTTACAAAGCGGCTACAATGAGCAGTTCTTC.

The rearrangement uses TRBV6-5 and TRBJ2-1, with D perhaps assigned TRBD1 or TRBD2 (7 bases each). Germline lookup yields CDR1 MNHEY and CDR2 SVGAGI. The CDR3 totals 15 residues. V gave up 4 bases and J gave up 8 bases, with 18 bases separating them. The CDR3 DNA reads TGTGCCAGCAGTTCTTACAGCAGGGGGGGCGATGAGCAGTTCTTC. The encoded protein is CASSSYSRGGDEQFF.

V gene TRBV20-1 combines with J gene TRBJ2-2, with TRBD2 matching over 12 bases. This CDR3 spans 15 amino acids. CDR1 is DFQATT and CDR2 is SNEGSKA in the germline V gene (reference sequence). With 1 base clipped from V and 7 bases from J, the junction kept 4 bases outside the gene matches. The CDR3 protein is CSARGTSGTYGELFF. The CDR3 nucleotides are TGCAGTGCTAGAGGGACTAGCGGGACATACGGGGAGCTGTTTTTT.

This clonotype was seen only a few times. This chain uses TRBV24-1 with TRBJ2-1; 8 bases align to TRBD2. The germline gives CDR1 KGHDR, CDR2 SFDVKD. The CDR3 is 16 amino acids. J gave up 7 bases and V 4 bases, and 11 bases lay outside the gene matches. The CDR3 reads CATSDESGRDDNEQFF. The CDR3 bases are TGTGCCACCAGTGACGAGAGCGGGAGAGACGATAATGAGCAGTTCTTC.

Only a few counts were recorded for this clonotype. J is TRBJ1-4 and V is TRBV27; D possibly corresponds to TRBD1 (6 bases). Germline CDR1 reads MNHEY; CDR2 reads SMNVEV (reference sequence). The CDR3 loop spans 16 amino acids. The ends were cut back, 4 bases at V and 5 bases at J, with 17 bases in the middle. The CDR3 bases are TGTGCCAGCAGTTCTCTCCCGGGACACCAAAATGAAAAACTGTTTTTT. Residues: CASSSLPGHQNEKLFF. Filled out from reference TRBV27 and TRBJ1-4, the complete variable domain reads EAQVTQNPRYLITVTGKKLTVTCSQNMNHEYMSWYRQDPGLGLRQIYYSMNVEVTDKGDVPEGYKVSRKEKRNFPLILESPSPNQTSLYFCASSSLPGHQNEKLFFGSGTQLSVL.

This sequence joins TRBV5-6 and TRBJ1-1; the match to TRBD1 covers 8 bases. V lost 4 bases to trimming and J lost 6 bases; unmatched junction nucleotides: 11. Germline values: CDR1 SGHDT, CDR2 YYEEEE. The CDR3 is 15 amino acids. DNA for the CDR3: TGTGCCAGCAGCCCACTGACAGGGGCGGGATCTGAAGCTTTCTTT. It specifies CASSPLTGAGSEAFF.

V gene TRBV9 combines with J gene TRBJ2-7, with 8 bases aligning to TRBD2. The germline V gene encodes CDR1 SGDLS and CDR2 YYNGEE. The CDR3 has 13 amino acids. The V segment lost 3 bases and the J segment 4 bases; nucleotides outside the gene matches: 3. For the CDR3, the DNA is TGTGCCAGCAGCGCCGGGAGGGGATACGAGCAGTACTTC. Its protein product is CASSAGRGYEQYF.

Ten or more counts support this clonotype. V usage is TRBV29-1 and J usage is TRBJ2-5; 7 bases line up with TRBD2. CDR3 length: 13 residues. J was trimmed by 1 base and V by 4 bases; bases with no gene match: 3. From germline, CDR1 is SQVTM and CDR2 ANQGSEA. CDR3 coding DNA: TGCAGCGTTGCAGCGGGGCCCCAAGAGACCCAGTACTTC. It is translated as CSVAAGPQETQYF. The full variable domain, with the rest looked up from reference TRBV29-1 and TRBJ2-5, is SAVISQKPSRDICQRGTSLTIQCQVDSQVTMMFWYRQQPGQSLTLIATANQGSEATYESGFVIDKFPISRPNLTFSTLTVSNMSPEDSSIYLCSVAAGPQETQYFGPGTRLLVL.

The chain recombines TRBV6-6 with TRBJ1-2, with 7 bases fitting TRBD1. Germline V gene sequence: CDR1 MNHNY, CDR2 SVGAGI (reference sequence). The CDR3 has 16 residues. J lost 4 bases, V lost 2 bases, and 10 bases had no gene match. This CDR3 reads CASSYGARTGLYGYTF. The CDR3 nucleotides read TGTGCCAGCAGTTACGGGGCCCGGACAGGACTCTATGGCTACACCTTC.

This clonotype was found a few times. Here the CDR3 DNA reads TGCAGTGCTTACAGGGAAGGGTCCTACAATGAGCAGTTCTTC. Translation: CSAYREGSYNEQFF. V is TRBV20-1 and J is TRBJ2-1; possible D gene TRBD1, 6 bases. The germline CDR1 and CDR2 sequences are DFQATT and SNEGSKA (reference sequence). CDR3 length: 14 amino acids. The V end was cut by 5 bases, the J end by 1 base, with 12 bases between.

The chain carries TRBV11-2 and TRBJ2-3; D is possibly TRBD2 (5 bases). V was clipped by 0 bases and J by 8 bases, with 12 bases between them. The CDR3 loop spans 14 amino acids. Germline V gene lookup returns CDR1 SGHAT and CDR2 FQNNGV. The CDR3 reads CASSLEVRGGTQYF. The DNA of the CDR3 is TGTGCCAGCAGCTTAGAGGTCAGAGGAGGTACGCAGTATTTT.

The table lists this clonotype with a few counts. The gene calls are TRBV6-2 or TRBV6-3 and TRBJ2-5; 9 bases agree with TRBD1. Germline values: CDR1 MNHEY, CDR2 SVGEGT. CDR3 length: 16 amino acids. V was pared by 6 bases and J by 0 bases, with 8 bases of the junction left unmatched. The CDR3 DNA follows: TGTGCCAGCAGAGGAGTTCGGACAGGGGACCAAGAGACCCAGTACTTC. As protein: CASRGVRTGDQETQYF.

This clonotype has a handful of counts. This sequence joins TRBV29-1 and TRBJ2-7; a weak D match, TRBD1 (5 bases). Germline CDR1 is SQVTM and CDR2 is ANQGSEA. Trimming removed 8 bases at V and 0 bases at J, with 11 bases between. CDR3 length: 12 residues. CDR3 region: CSFRTTSYEQYF. The CDR3, as DNA: TGCAGCTTTCGGACAACCTCCTACGAGCAGTACTTC.

This clonotype was detected many times. Its ends do not fully match the called genes, so a read error is possible. The rearrangement uses TRBV7-2 and TRBJ2-7; 10 bases fit TRBD2. Germline loops: CDR1 SGHTA, CDR2 FQGNSA. The CDR3 is made up of 15 amino acids. The CDR3 sequence is CASSLAGVDSYEQYF. CDR3 DNA: TGTGCCAGCAGCCTAGCGGGAGTGGACTCCTACGAGCAGTACTTC.

In this sample, this clonotype turned up a few times. The genes are TRBV27 and TRBJ2-3; no clear D gene. The V gene lost 10 bases and the J gene lost 3 bases, with 14 bases spanning the gap. CDR3 size: 13 residues. Per the germline V gene, CDR1 is MNHEY and CDR2 is SMNVEV (reference sequence). The CDR3 is CATGEVLTDTQYF. DNA of the CDR3: TGTGCCACCGGAGAGGTGCTAACAGATACGCAGTATTTT.

This clonotype is a singleton in its sample. The rearrangement uses TRBV5-4 and TRBJ1-6; no clear D gene. Trimming took 5 bases from V and 5 from J, leaving 11 bases between them. The CDR3 sequence is 14 residues long. Germline V gene sequence: CDR1 SGHNT, CDR2 YYREEE (reference sequence). The CDR3 is CASRDGWDNSPLHF. The CDR3 DNA reads as TGTGCCAGCAGAGACGGTTGGGATAATTCACCCCTCCACTTT. Using reference TRBV5-4 and TRBJ1-6 for the parts outside the CDR3, the full variable domain is ETGVTQSPTHLIKTRGQQVTLRCSSQSGHNTVSWYQQALGQGPQFIFQYYREEENGRGNFPPRFSGLQFPNYSSELNVNALELDDSALYLCASRDGWDNSPLHFGNGTRLTVT.

This clonotype has more than one count but fewer than ten. The V and J genes are TRBV11-2 and TRBJ2-3; 9 nucleotides line up with TRBD2. This CDR3 region has 17 residues. In germline, CDR1 is SGHAT, CDR2 FQNNGV. The ends lost 4 bases at V and 2 bases at J; junction bases unmatched: 10. CDR3 sequence reads: CASSSRAGGLVTDTQYF. The CDR3 coding sequence is TGTGCCAGCAGCTCCCGAGCGGGGGGCCTTGTCACAGATACGCAGTATTTT.

CDR3 sequence reads: CAWSVESQTQYF. In DNA, the CDR3 is TGTGCCTGGAGTGTCGAGTCGCAGACCCAGTACTTC. The J gene is TRBJ2-5, the V gene TRBV30, with D unclear. The CDR3 contains 12 residues. With 0 bases removed from V and 6 bases from J, the gap between germline ends came to 8 bases. Germline CDR1 is GTSNPN and CDR2 is SVGIG (reference sequence).

V usage is TRBV5-1 and J usage is TRBJ2-2; the match to TRBD2 covers 7 bases. The CDR3 has 15 residues. The V segment lost 4 bases and the J segment 9 bases; nucleotides outside the gene matches: 12. Germline assignment: CDR1 SGHRS and CDR2 YFSETQ. The CDR3 loop reads CASSPGLEPSRELFF. The CDR3 DNA sequence: TGCGCCAGCAGCCCCGGACTAGAACCCAGCCGGGAGCTGTTTTTT. Based on the CDR3 plus reference TRBV5-1 and TRBJ2-2, the full variable domain is KAGVTQTPRYLIKTRGQQVTLSCSPISGHRSVSWYQQTPGQGLQFLFEYFSETQRNKGNFPGRFSGRQFSNSRSEMNVSTLELGDSALYLCASSPGLEPSRELFFGEGSRLTVL.